This TCR beta chain was sequenced during a study of prognosis after radiotherapy for stage I lung cancer. Each of two time points yielded around 6 milliliters of peripheral venous blood. This CDR3 is built from 14 residues. CDR1 and CDR2 from the germline V gene are MNHEY and SVGEGT. On this clonotype: A much more abundant neighbour one base away suggests this may be a read error.

It was by two-round multiplex PCR that TCR beta CDR3 was amplified from genomic DNA. Initially, in first-round PCR, primers specific to each TRBV and TRBJ gene were used. Each CDR3 protein gets one entry after TCRdb re-called the multiplex PCR reads with MiXCR. This table holds about 51,000 distinct CDR3 sequences, approximately 30% found once. The TCR originated in a donor of 50 years or more with non-small cell lung cancer. This rearrangement joins TRBV6-2 or TRBV6-3 to TRBJ2-7; a possible D gene is TRBD2 (5 bases). This sample comprised PBMCs, obtained before or after stereotactic body radiation therapy (not recorded which). This chain's CDR3 is CASSGSGRSYDQYF. In DNA, the CDR3 is TGTGCCAGCAGTGGGAGCGGCCGCTCCTACGATCAGTACTTC.